This T cell receptor (beta chain) was obtained from a study of cytomegalovirus exposure and HLA in healthy donors. As for the study in general: Unique TCRs numbering some 93 million, obtained from HLA-typed donors, made up an early data release. Study results and caveats: The authors assumed roughly uniform sequencing depth across donors for presence/absence analyses.

Note on this clone: Its antigen is unknown.

Use of 60 Vbeta and 13 Jbeta primers characterized the PCR. As handled by the study authors: An analysis that came later counted some 80 million unique TCR beta chains, 9 million to 12 million shared. Some clones are missing from TCRdb's copy, which holds only in-frame ones; the method was immunoSEQ multiplex PCR. For V, J and clone size, that table is used; D and trimming come from the DNA. The sample has around 90,000 clones, about 85% seen once. The V gene's germline CDR1 is SNHLY and CDR2 FYNNEI. Trimming shortened V by 7 bases and J by 4 bases, and 14 bases separated the two germline ends. This CDR3 is built from 13 residues.

The receptor comes from a man aged 40-50 years in good health and CMV-seropositive. Source material: PBMCs. The chain couples TRBV2 to TRBJ2-7, with a possible D match to TRBD2 (5 bases). The CDR3 is CASTTGIPYEQYF. CDR3 DNA sequence: TGTGCCAGCACGACCGGGATCCCGTACGAGCAGTACTTC.